The rows below give T cell receptor beta chains drawn from one sample of a study of T cell repertoires in cytomegalovirus infection. A single record per CDR3 protein comes from TCRdb applying MiXCR to the reads. The sample yields roughly 280,000 distinct CDR3 sequences, roughly 15% seen once. Sequenced: PBMCs. The receptors were sampled from a human donor in good health (CMV status not recorded). Some clones in this sample may be carry-over from other donors' samples. The CDR3 runs from the conserved cysteine through the conserved F or W. The order of the fields is D gene, V gene, clone size, CDR3 protein. D genes are given only for firm matches. Only part of the rows carry a size: once, few, many, or a class if the clone is expanded.

d_gene: TRBD1
v_gene: TRBV18
abundance: few
CDR3aa: CASSPGTGVNSPLHF

d_gene: TRBD2
v_gene: TRBV5-1
abundance: -
CDR3aa: CASSLTSGGAADTQYF

d_gene: -
v_gene: TRBV7-1
abundance: -
CDR3aa: CASSPQGMSSGANVLTF

d_gene: TRBD2
v_gene: TRBV7-3
abundance: many
CDR3aa: CASSFTGGRGTGELFF

d_gene: -
v_gene: TRBV20-1
abundance: few
CDR3aa: CSAWDSKDYNEQFF

d_gene: -
v_gene: TRBV7-2
abundance: medium-sized
CDR3aa: CASSFDGFAGTQYF

d_gene: -
v_gene: TRBV5-6
abundance: -
CDR3aa: CASSLGPGTGSGANVLTF

d_gene: TRBD1
v_gene: TRBV3-1
abundance: few
CDR3aa: CASSQDWGQGDEQFF

d_gene: -
v_gene: TRBV5-4
abundance: -
CDR3aa: CASSLGDGAQYF

d_gene: -
v_gene: TRBV7-2
abundance: many
CDR3aa: CASSLSGLGVYDEQFF

d_gene: TRBD2
v_gene: TRBV12-3/TRBV12-4
abundance: -
CDR3aa: CASTRLAGSTDTQYF

d_gene: -
v_gene: TRBV12-3/TRBV12-4
abundance: few
CDR3aa: CASSREDNYGYTF

d_gene: TRBD1
v_gene: TRBV28
abundance: many
CDR3aa: CASTRTGSNQPQHF

d_gene: -
v_gene: TRBV7-2
abundance: many
CDR3aa: CASSSRRALADTQYF

d_gene: -
v_gene: TRBV7-2
abundance: many
CDR3aa: CASSSSVTTEAFF

d_gene: -
v_gene: TRBV6-5
abundance: few
CDR3aa: CASSYSWGTDTQYF

d_gene: -
v_gene: TRBV7-9
abundance: many
CDR3aa: CASSLGGRVYEQYF

d_gene: TRBD2
v_gene: TRBV6-1
abundance: many
CDR3aa: CASSNSLATSKDTQYF

d_gene: -
v_gene: TRBV7-9
abundance: many
CDR3aa: CASSPLSEKLFF

d_gene: TRBD1
v_gene: TRBV29-1
abundance: -
CDR3aa: CSAGTTGGAETQYF

d_gene: TRBD1
v_gene: TRBV5-4
abundance: -
CDR3aa: CASSLKGQGYNEQFF

d_gene: -
v_gene: TRBV20-1
abundance: few
CDR3aa: CSASPRGDYGYTF

d_gene: TRBD2
v_gene: TRBV7-6
abundance: few
CDR3aa: CASSGGTSGSYEQYF

d_gene: -
v_gene: TRBV20-1
abundance: few
CDR3aa: CSAGGRYSNQPQHF

d_gene: TRBD2
v_gene: TRBV27
abundance: -
CDR3aa: CASSLGTRWINEQFF

d_gene: -
v_gene: TRBV14
abundance: -
CDR3aa: CASSQVIPDTQYF

d_gene: -
v_gene: TRBV7-9
abundance: many
CDR3aa: CASSSSSSGRTGELFF

d_gene: -
v_gene: TRBV7-9
abundance: few
CDR3aa: CASSPEGKAGEKLFF

d_gene: TRBD2
v_gene: TRBV2
abundance: -
CDR3aa: CASSEEGRGAQFF

d_gene: -
v_gene: TRBV9
abundance: many
CDR3aa: CASSVESRAESRKYF

d_gene: TRBD2
v_gene: TRBV7-2
abundance: many
CDR3aa: CASSLAPVAGGLEQYF

d_gene: -
v_gene: TRBV7-2
abundance: many
CDR3aa: CASSLGMADGGYTF

d_gene: TRBD1
v_gene: TRBV6-6
abundance: -
CDR3aa: CASSYEAGGSYEQYF

d_gene: -
v_gene: TRBV7-9
abundance: -
CDR3aa: CASRLQGTDTQYF

d_gene: TRBD1
v_gene: TRBV5-4
abundance: -
CDR3aa: CASSYGTGNTGELFF

d_gene: -
v_gene: TRBV4-1
abundance: few
CDR3aa: CASSQVELNTGELFF

d_gene: -
v_gene: TRBV5-6
abundance: many
CDR3aa: CASSPRRGGQDTQYF

d_gene: -
v_gene: TRBV12-3/TRBV12-4
abundance: many
CDR3aa: CASSFGWGYTF

d_gene: -
v_gene: TRBV4-2
abundance: many
CDR3aa: CASSQELYGGASYNEQFF

d_gene: -
v_gene: TRBV15
abundance: few
CDR3aa: CATFGGANEKLFF

d_gene: -
v_gene: TRBV29-1
abundance: few
CDR3aa: CSVAPEIDGYTF

d_gene: TRBD2
v_gene: TRBV6-2/TRBV6-3
abundance: -
CDR3aa: CASSHPLGGGGQAGETQYF

d_gene: TRBD2
v_gene: TRBV2
abundance: few
CDR3aa: CASISGRDTGELFF

d_gene: TRBD1
v_gene: TRBV27
abundance: many
CDR3aa: CASSKGGQPTFNEKLFF

d_gene: TRBD1
v_gene: TRBV29-1
abundance: -
CDR3aa: CSVGGQTYGYTF

d_gene: -
v_gene: TRBV24-1
abundance: few
CDR3aa: CATAHGDKNTGELFF

d_gene: -
v_gene: TRBV7-6
abundance: -
CDR3aa: CASSSQVHTEAFF

d_gene: TRBD2
v_gene: TRBV28
abundance: -
CDR3aa: CASRSEREGGPDTQYF

d_gene: TRBD2
v_gene: TRBV7-6
abundance: many
CDR3aa: CASSILAGGSTDTQYF

d_gene: -
v_gene: TRBV4-1
abundance: few
CDR3aa: CASSQEGRTRRFF

d_gene: -
v_gene: TRBV9
abundance: -
CDR3aa: CAPSHGAEISNQPQHF

d_gene: TRBD1
v_gene: TRBV20-1
abundance: many
CDR3aa: CSARTGEASPLHF

d_gene: -
v_gene: TRBV19
abundance: many
CDR3aa: CASSMDINKYQETQYF

d_gene: -
v_gene: TRBV12-3/TRBV12-4
abundance: -
CDR3aa: CASSLEGIYGYTF